The next 3 T cell receptor beta chains were all read from a single sample in a study of shared clonotypes between healthy human individuals. Libraries were prepared by immunoSEQ multiplex PCR; TCRdb keeps only in-frame clonotypes and omits some of them. In the table there are 2 million to 2.5 million clones, roughly 94% of which are singletons. Sample: naive CD4+ T cells sorted from blood. Subset of the sample: CD45RA+ positively selected. The receptor set was obtained from a man between 18 and 35 years old in good health.

The rearrangement uses TRBV6-1 and TRBJ2-3; 7 bases are a match to TRBD1. Germline values: CDR1 MNHNS, CDR2 SASEGT. The ends lost 7 bases at V and 2 bases at J; junction bases unmatched: 9. The CDR3 has 15 amino acids. This CDR3 reads CASMLRQGPTDTQYF. As DNA, the CDR3 is TGTGCCAGCATGCTGAGACAGGGACCCACAGATACGCAGTATTTT.

The chain employs TRBV30 and TRBJ2-7; D is perhaps TRBD1 or TRBD2 (5 bases each). The CDR3 length is 15 residues. Germline V gene lookup returns CDR1 GTSNPN and CDR2 SVGIG (reference sequence). V was pared by 0 bases and J by 4 bases, with 16 bases between. CDR3: CAWSVGPRGAYEQYF. CDR3 bases: TGTGCCTGGAGTGTAGGTCCGAGGGGCGCTTACGAGCAGTACTTC.

The chain couples TRBV7-9 to TRBJ2-7, with D hard to call. CDR3 length equals 14 residues. V was trimmed by 0 bases and J by 2 bases, leaving 8 bases between them. Germline CDR1 reads SEHNR; CDR2 reads FQNEAQ (reference sequence). The CDR3 DNA sequence: TGTGCCAGCAGCTTAGCGCCCGAAACCTACGAGCAGTACTTC. Translation gives CASSLAPETYEQYF.